The 27 T cell receptor beta chains below were found in one sample sequenced in a study of OX40 agonist ivuxolimab in advanced cancers. Assay: immunoSEQ multiplex PCR; the TCRdb copy retains only in-frame clones and omits some. This sample has approximately 92,000 clones, with roughly 94% found just once. The specimen was CD4+ or CD8+ T cells sorted from blood, collected in a trial of the OX40 agonist ivuxolimab. The receptors originated from an adult with an advanced solid tumor such as melanoma, head and neck, liver or kidney cancer.

V usage is TRBV5-4 and J usage is TRBJ1-4; D perhaps matches TRBD1 (5 bases). Germline values: CDR1 SGHNT, CDR2 YYREEE (reference sequence). Between the trimmed V and J ends, which lost 0 bases and 11 bases, there was a span of 17 bases. The CDR3 is 15 amino acids. CDR3 region: CASSLEPLAGRKLFF. The CDR3 coding sequence is TGTGCCAGCAGCTTGGAACCGTTGGCAGGGAGGAAACTGTTTTTT.

The genes are TRBV29-1 and TRBJ1-1; D is ambiguous. Germline-derived CDR1 and CDR2 are SQVTM and ANQGSEA. V dropped 7 bases and J dropped 4 bases, with 13 bases sitting between them. The CDR3 has 12 residues. The CDR3 protein is CSALWGVTEAFF. CDR3 bases: TGCAGCGCCCTTTGGGGTGTCACTGAAGCTTTCTTT.

The V gene is TRBV5-1, the J gene TRBJ1-1, with D uncertain. This CDR3 is built from 14 residues. Germline V lookup: CDR1 SGHRS, CDR2 YFSETQ. Deletions cut 0 bases from V and 3 bases from J, with 9 bases between. The CDR3 DNA reads as TGCGCCAGCAGCTTGGCCAGGATTGACACTGAAGCTTTCTTT. It encodes CASSLARIDTEAFF. Full variable domain (missing parts from reference TRBV5-1 and TRBJ1-1): KAGVTQTPRYLIKTRGQQVTLSCSPISGHRSVSWYQQTPGQGLQFLFEYFSETQRNKGNFPGRFSGRQFSNSRSEMNVSTLELGDSALYLCASSLARIDTEAFFGQGTRLTVV.

The chain employs TRBV6-5 and TRBJ1-2; D gene unclear. Trimming stripped 6 bases from V and 7 bases from J, with 15 bases between. Germline-derived CDR1 and CDR2 are MNHEY and SVGAGI. This CDR3 has 13 amino acids. The CDR3 DNA reads as TGTGCCAGCAGCTACACTAAAGATGGTGGCTACACCTTC. It is translated as CASSYTKDGGYTF.

CDR3 sequence reads: CASSLNWASGTDTQYF. For the CDR3, the DNA is TGTGCCAGCAGCTTAAATTGGGCTAGCGGCACAGATACGCAGTATTTT. This sequence joins TRBV7-3 and TRBJ2-3, with a tentative D call TRBD2 (6 bases). This CDR3 is built from 16 residues. V was pared by 1 base and J by 1 base, with 12 bases between. Germline V lookup: CDR1 SGHTA, CDR2 FQGTGA.

This rearrangement joins TRBV6-5 to TRBJ1-6; a possible D gene is TRBD1 (5 bases). The V end lost 7 bases, the J end lost 2 bases, and 12 bases lay between the germline ends. The CDR3 is 15 residues long. Looked up from germline, CDR1 is MNHEY and CDR2 is SVGAGI. The CDR3: CASNGGSPYNSPLHF. The DNA of the CDR3 is TGTGCCAGCAATGGGGGTAGTCCCTATAATTCACCCCTCCACTTT.

This chain joins TRBV7-3 and TRBJ1-4, with D hard to call. V dropped 6 bases and J dropped 2 bases, with 4 bases sitting between them. CDR1 is SGHTA, CDR2 FQGTGA, per germline. This CDR3 has 12 amino acids. Here the CDR3 reads CASRRTNEKLFF. The CDR3 coding sequence is TGTGCCAGCAGGAGGACTAATGAAAAACTGTTTTTT.

The V gene is TRBV18, the J gene TRBJ2-5; D is unresolved. The germline V and J ends were trimmed by 3 bases and 2 bases, with 16 bases remaining between them. The CDR3 extends over 16 amino acids. CDR1 and CDR2 (germline): KGHSH, LQKENI. The CDR3 DNA sequence: TGTGCCAGCTCACCGCCGACCGCGAAGGGACAAGAGACCCAGTACTTC. It codes for CASSPPTAKGQETQYF.

V and J are TRBV27 and TRBJ1-2; 7 bases align to TRBD1. This CDR3 comprises 16 residues. Germline CDR1 and CDR2: MNHEY and SMNVEV (reference sequence). The ends lost 2 bases at V and 7 bases at J; junction bases unmatched: 13. The DNA of the CDR3 is TGTGCCAGCAGTTTAAGGGGAGTGGGAACAGGGGTTGGCTACACCTTC. Its translation is CASSLRGVGTGVGYTF.

The V gene is TRBV28, the J gene TRBJ1-4; D is ambiguous. V was trimmed by 2 bases and J by 8 bases, leaving 12 bases between them. The CDR3 consists of 14 residues. Germline assignment: CDR1 MDHEN and CDR2 SYDVKM. The DNA for the CDR3 is TGTGCCAGCAGTTTAGTGGGTTTAGTCGAAAAACTGTTTTTT. Protein sequence: CASSLVGLVEKLFF.

The V and J genes are TRBV28 and TRBJ1-2, with D maybe TRBD1 (5 bases). Trimming took 5 bases from V and 0 from J, leaving 13 bases between them. Germline V gives CDR1 MDHEN, CDR2 SYDVKM. The CDR3 has 15 amino acids. CDR3 DNA: TGTGCCAGCAGTCCCGTGGGGGGGGCTAACTATGGCTACACCTTC. This codes for CASSPVGGANYGYTF.

The V call is TRBV7-9, the J call TRBJ1-1, with a possible D match to TRBD1 (6 bases). Per germline, CDR1 SEHNR and CDR2 FQNEAQ (reference sequence). The V end was cut by 10 bases, the J end by 0 bases, with 12 bases between. The CDR3 sequence is 13 residues long. The CDR3 loop is CAMRGALNTEAFF. The CDR3 region has the DNA TGTGCCATGCGGGGGGCGCTGAACACTGAAGCTTTCTTT.

The J gene is TRBJ2-7, the V gene TRBV7-9; TRBD1 aligns across 8 bases. The CDR3 runs 14 residues. V dropped 2 bases and J dropped 3; count of bases not matched to a gene: 3. Germline V gives CDR1 SEHNR, CDR2 FQNEAQ (reference sequence). The CDR3: CASSLRDRSYEQYF. CDR3 bases: TGTGCCAGCAGCTTAAGGGACAGGAGCTACGAGCAGTACTTC.

The chain recombines TRBV6-1 with TRBJ1-2, with D possibly being TRBD1 (6 bases). The CDR3 is 15 residues long. The V gene's germline CDR1 is MNHNS and CDR2 SASEGT. V lost 2 bases and J 3 bases, leaving 13 bases between the germline ends. The CDR3 loop is CASSEIVQGDYGYTF. CDR3 nucleotide sequence: TGTGCCAGCAGTGAAATTGTACAGGGTGACTATGGCTACACCTTC.

The rearrangement uses TRBV4-3 and TRBJ2-6, with a weak D call TRBD1 (5 bases). With 1 base removed from V and 4 bases from J, the gap between germline ends came to 14 bases. Germline CDR1 reads LGHNA; CDR2 reads YSLEER. The CDR3 consists of 17 residues. CDR3 nucleotides: TGCGCCAGCAGCCAAGGCAGGGTCCGAGGAGGGGCCAACGTCCTGACTTTC. It encodes CASSQGRVRGGANVLTF.

The chain joins TRBV11-2 to TRBJ2-5; D ambiguous. This CDR3 has 11 residues. Trimming left V 3 bases short and J 4 bases short, with 3 bases between. CDR1 is SGHAT and CDR2 is FQNNGV in the germline V gene. The CDR3 nucleotides are TGTGCCAGCAGCTTCGGAGAGACCCAGTACTTC. Protein sequence: CASSFGETQYF.

J is TRBJ1-5 and V is TRBV5-8; 9 nucleotides align to TRBD1. With 5 bases clipped from V and 5 bases from J, the junction kept 20 bases outside the gene matches. This CDR3 is 19 amino acids long. CDR1 and CDR2 (germline): SGHTS, YDEGEE. In nucleotides, the CDR3 is TGTGCCAGCAGGGGTCCTCCCCGGGACAGGGACGAACGCCATCAGCCCCAGCATTTT. Translation gives CASRGPPRDRDERHQPQHF.

The rearrangement links TRBV9 to TRBJ2-1; TRBD2 aligns across 10 bases. There are 16 residues in the CDR3. V lost 4 bases and J lost 10; bases outside the gene matches: 14. The germline gives CDR1 SGDLS, CDR2 YYNGEE. The DNA for the CDR3 is TGTGCCAGCAGCTTGAGAGCGGGAGGGCAATCTGGCGAGCAGTTCTTC. This translates into CASSLRAGGQSGEQFF. The full variable domain, its missing parts supplied by reference TRBV9 and TRBJ2-1, is DSGVTQTPKHLITATGQRVTLRCSPRSGDLSVYWYQQSLDQGLQFLIQYYNGEERAKGNILERFSAQQFPDLHSELNLSSLELGDSALYFCASSLRAGGQSGEQFFGPGTRLTVL.

CDR3 sequence (DNA): TGTGCCACCGGGGACCGCGGTCGTGGCTACACCTTC. It is translated as CATGDRGRGYTF. V is TRBV6-5 and J is TRBJ1-2, with a weak D call TRBD1 (5 bases). The CDR3 length is 12 residues. Germline CDR1 and CDR2: MNHEY and SVGAGI. The V end lost 10 bases, the J end lost 7 bases, and 16 bases lay between the germline ends.

This rearrangement joins TRBV29-1 to TRBJ2-7; perhaps D is TRBD1 or TRBD2 (7 bases each). The CDR3 covers 13 residues. V dropped 6 bases and J dropped 0 bases, with 12 bases sitting between them. CDR1 is SQVTM and CDR2 is ANQGSEA in the germline V gene. The CDR3 DNA reads TGCAGCGTCAGGGGGGGCTTCTCCTACGAGCAGTACTTC. Its protein is CSVRGGFSYEQYF.

In nucleotides, the CDR3 is TGTGCCATCAGTGAGGTCTCCTACTCTGGAAACACCATATATTTT. Protein sequence: CAISEVSYSGNTIYF. The rearrangement uses TRBV10-3 and TRBJ1-3; D gene uncertain. Trimming took off 2 bases at V and 0 bases at J, with 8 bases between the two ends. Germline V gene data show CDR1 as ENHRY and CDR2 as SYGVKD. The CDR3 is 15 amino acids.

The rearrangement links TRBV4-2 to TRBJ2-7; 14 nucleotides line up with TRBD2. CDR1 LGHNA and CDR2 YNFKEQ come from the germline V gene. The V gene end was trimmed by 4 bases and the J gene end by 5 bases; junction bases not matched to a gene: 4. The CDR3 spans 15 residues. For the CDR3, the DNA is TGTGCCAGCAGCCCCGGGACTAGCGGGAGCCACGAGCAGTACTTC. This gives the protein CASSPGTSGSHEQYF.

The chain recombines TRBV6-4 with TRBJ2-2, with 7 nucleotides matching TRBD1. The CDR3 has 17 residues. Germline CDR1 reads MRHNA; CDR2 reads SNTAGT. The trim removed 5 bases at V and 5 bases at J, leaving 14 bases unmatched. CDR3 protein: CASSRLGTAQGTGELFF. The CDR3 nucleotides are TGTGCCAGCAGTCGACTTGGGACAGCCCAGGGGACCGGGGAGCTGTTTTTT.

The chain carries TRBV6-6 and TRBJ2-7, with 7 bases that match TRBD1. In germline, CDR1 is MNHNY, CDR2 SVGAGI (reference sequence). This CDR3 is 15 amino acids long. V was clipped by 0 bases and J by 0 bases; unmatched bases: 2. This CDR3 is CASSYSDRLSYEQYF. The CDR3 coding sequence is TGTGCCAGCAGTTACTCGGACAGGCTCTCCTACGAGCAGTACTTC.

The V gene is TRBV28, the J gene TRBJ2-7; 11 nucleotides agree with TRBD2. The CDR3 runs to 15 residues. Trimming took 5 bases from V and 3 from J; bases not matched to a gene: 6. Germline CDR1 is MDHEN and CDR2 is SYDVKM. The CDR3 loop is CASSDGTSGNYEQYF. CDR3 DNA: TGTGCCAGCAGTGACGGGACTAGCGGTAACTACGAGCAGTACTTC.

Concerning this clone itself: Within the sample, other DNA sequences also encode this same CDR3. V gene TRBV30 combines with J gene TRBJ1-2, with D unclear. The CDR3 extends over 11 amino acids. Per the germline V gene, CDR1 is GTSNPN and CDR2 is SVGIG (reference sequence). V lost 0 bases and J lost 4, with 3 bases in between. The CDR3 sequence: CAWSVGYGYTF. The CDR3 coding sequence is TGTGCCTGGAGTGTGGGCTATGGCTACACCTTC.

This chain links TRBV11-2 with TRBJ2-3, with 9 bases lining up with TRBD1. The ends lost 2 bases at V and 6 bases at J; junction bases unmatched: 3. This CDR3 comprises 14 residues. The V gene's germline CDR1 is SGHAT and CDR2 FQNNGV. The CDR3 loop reads CASSLRQGGDTQYF. For the CDR3, the DNA is TGTGCCAGCAGCTTAAGACAGGGGGGGGATACGCAGTATTTT.